This T cell receptor (beta chain) derives from a study of response to subunit inactivated influenza vaccine. Overall study findings and caveats: Few new T cells, the authors suggested, are recruited by each seasonal influenza vaccination.

In TCRdb, the RT-PCR reads were re-called with MiXCR into one record per CDR3 protein. Counted here are roughly 570,000 distinct CDR3 sequences, about 15% occurring once; the ten biggest clones make up roughly 10%. V was clipped by 5 bases and J by 9 bases, with 11 bases between them. The germline gives CDR1 MDHEN, CDR2 SYDVKM. CDR3 length: 11 amino acids. There are a few counts of this clonotype. The antigen is unknown. The input for sequencing was PBMCs from blood, taken 11 to 12 days after vaccination. This receptor was identified in a man over 45 who received an inactivated influenza vaccine. The chain is built from TRBV28 and TRBJ2-7; possible D gene TRBD2, 5 bases. The CDR3, as DNA: TGTGCCAGCAGTGGGCCTCGGGGGCAGTACTTC. Its protein is CASSGPRGQYF.